These 23 T cell receptor beta chains were all obtained from the same sample, sequenced in a study of T cell responses to AZD1222 COVID-19 vaccine. TCRdb keeps only in-frame clones here, not all; method: immunoSEQ multiplex PCR. Here the sample spans about 110,000 clones, about 87% being singletons. The sample was peripheral blood, taken 28 days after the second AZD1222 dose. All receptors come from an adult who received the AZD1222 COVID-19 vaccine.

This chain joins TRBV4-2 and TRBJ2-1; 16 positions agree with TRBD2. CDR1 and CDR2 from the germline V gene are LGHNA and YNFKEQ. Trimming took 1 base from V and 10 from J; bases not matched to a gene: 7. The length of the CDR3 is 17 residues. CDR3 bases: TGTGCCAGCAGCCAAGTCCGAGGGACTAGCGGGAGGGGAGAGCAGTTCTTC. This encodes CASSQVRGTSGRGEQFF.

V usage is TRBV21-1 and J usage is TRBJ2-2. TRBV21-1 is tagged as a pseudogene. The CDR3 runs 9 residues. The CDR3 region is CARKKELFF. Written as DNA, the CDR3 is TGTGCCCGCAAAAAGGAGCTGTTTTTT.

The chain couples TRBV27 to TRBJ1-5, with TRBD1 as a possible D gene (5 bases). The CDR3 covers 15 residues. Trimming left V 4 bases short and J 4 bases short, with 14 bases between. Germline CDR1 MNHEY, CDR2 SMNVEV (reference sequence). The CDR3 DNA sequence: TGTGCCAGCAGTTGGTCGGGGGAGGGAAATCAGCCCCAGCATTTT. It specifies CASSWSGEGNQPQHF.

The chain couples TRBV7-9 to TRBJ2-2, with D perhaps matching TRBD1 (5 bases). V gave up 6 bases and J gave up 4 bases, with 18 bases separating them. This CDR3 has 16 residues. Germline V lookup: CDR1 SEHNR, CDR2 FQNEAQ (reference sequence). The CDR3 nucleotides are TGTGCCAGCAGTAGGGTAGGGGCGTTAAGCACCGGGGAGCTGTTTTTT. Amino acid sequence: CASSRVGALSTGELFF.

The CDR3 coding sequence is TGTGCTAGTGCCCGAAGGATAGGGACCCTTCCAGAGACCCAGTACTTC. It encodes CASARRIGTLPETQYF. V gene TRBV12-5 combines with J gene TRBJ2-5; either TRBD1 or TRBD2 may fit D (5 bases each). Trimming removed 7 bases from V and 4 bases from J, with 22 bases in between. The CDR3 runs 16 residues. CDR1 and CDR2 from the germline V gene are LGHNT and FRNRAP.

The sample holds one count of this clone. V and J are TRBV10-3 and TRBJ1-1; TRBD1 agrees at 8 bases. The CDR3 runs 16 residues. V lost 10 bases, J lost 0 bases, and 13 bases stayed unmatched. The germline gives CDR1 ENHRY, CDR2 SYGVKD. DNA of the CDR3: TGTGCCACCTCCGGACAGGGAACCTCGTTGAACACTGAAGCTTTCTTT. Protein sequence: CATSGQGTSLNTEAFF.

This chain links TRBV12-3 or TRBV12-4 with TRBJ2-3; no clear D. The V end lost 3 bases, the J end lost 1 base, and 5 bases lay between the germline ends. CDR3 size: 13 residues. The DNA of the CDR3 is TGTGCCAGCAGTTTCCTCCGCACAGATACGCAGTATTTT. Residues: CASSFLRTDTQYF.

This sequence joins TRBV19 and TRBJ1-4; 7 nucleotides agree with TRBD1. Germline V lookup: CDR1 LNHDA, CDR2 SQIVND (reference sequence). CDR3 length: 14 amino acids. Unmatched junction bases numbered 2, after V lost 4 bases and J lost 3 bases. CDR3 sequence: CASSTGQPNEKLFF. The CDR3 DNA reads as TGTGCCAGTAGTACGGGACAGCCTAATGAAAAACTGTTTTTT.

The chain joins TRBV29-1 to TRBJ2-2; 9 bases fit TRBD1. The CDR3 is 15 residues long. Looked up from germline, CDR1 is SQVTM and CDR2 is ANQGSEA. Losses at the gene ends were 7 bases for V and 4 bases for J; bases not matched to a gene: 10. The CDR3 protein is CSARDRDLGTGELFF. CDR3 DNA sequence: TGCAGCGCCCGGGACAGGGATTTGGGCACCGGGGAGCTGTTTTTT.

The chain recombines TRBV19 with TRBJ1-2; D is possibly TRBD1 (5 bases). Per the germline V gene, CDR1 is LNHDA and CDR2 is SQIVND (reference sequence). Between the trimmed V and J ends, which lost 0 bases and 4 bases, there was a span of 18 bases. This CDR3 is built from 17 residues. Written as DNA, the CDR3 is TGTGCCAGTAGTATAGACGGGCAAGGGGTCCTCATCTATGGCTACACCTTC. This sequence encodes CASSIDGQGVLIYGYTF.

This sequence joins TRBV10-2 and TRBJ2-1, with 7 bases lining up with TRBD2. The ends lost 3 bases at V and 6 bases at J; junction bases unmatched: 23. The V gene's germline CDR1 is WSHSY and CDR2 SAAADI. The CDR3 is 20 residues long. The DNA for the CDR3 is TGCGCCAGCAGTGATCGTCGGACCCTAAGACCGGGGGGTGGTCGCAATGAGCAGTTCTTC. Its translation: CASSDRRTLRPGGGRNEQFF.

This CDR3 is CASSPGLAGGREQFF. Here the CDR3 DNA reads TGTGCCAGCTCACCGGGCCTAGCGGGGGGCCGTGAGCAGTTCTTC. The chain is built from TRBV18 and TRBJ2-1, with 11 bases aligning to TRBD2. Per the germline V gene, CDR1 is KGHSH and CDR2 is LQKENI. V gave up 3 bases and J gave up 9 bases; unmatched junction bases: 7. This CDR3 contains 15 residues.

The genes are TRBV2 and TRBJ2-1; no firm D call. The CDR3 runs to 13 residues. The V end lost 6 bases, the J end lost 5 bases, and 11 bases lay between the germline ends. The germline V gene encodes CDR1 SNHLY and CDR2 FYNNEI. The CDR3 bases are TGTGCCAGCAGCGTTGGACGGGACAATGAGCAGTTCTTC. This gives the protein CASSVGRDNEQFF.

V gene TRBV28 combines with J gene TRBJ1-5, with a tentative D call TRBD1 (6 bases). The CDR3 has 13 amino acids. V lost 4 bases to trimming and J lost 7 bases, with 11 bases between them. Germline CDR1 reads MDHEN; CDR2 reads SYDVKM. The CDR3: CASSSGGPQPQHF. As DNA, the CDR3 is TGTGCCAGCAGTTCGGGGGGGCCCCAGCCCCAGCATTTT.

The V call is TRBV4-2, the J call TRBJ2-7; 10 bases are shared with TRBD1. Germline loops: CDR1 LGHNA, CDR2 YNFKEQ. The CDR3 loop spans 14 amino acids. V trimming: 4 bases; J trimming: 3 bases; junction bases outside the gene matches: 3. CDR3 sequence reads: CASSRGQGSYEQYF. The CDR3 DNA reads as TGTGCCAGCAGCCGGGGACAGGGGAGCTACGAGCAGTACTTC.

The chain links TRBV5-6 to TRBJ2-2; D may correspond to TRBD1 or TRBD2 (6 bases each). CDR1 and CDR2 (germline): SGHDT, YYEEEE. The CDR3 loop spans 12 amino acids. V lost 4 bases, J lost 12 bases, and 13 bases lay in between. Here the CDR3 DNA reads TGTGCCAGCAGCCGGGAGCAGGGGAAGCTGTTTTTT. It encodes CASSREQGKLFF.

V usage is TRBV7-2 and J usage is TRBJ2-3, with D tentatively TRBD1 (5 bases). V lost 4 bases, J lost 2 bases, and 16 bases lay in between. CDR3 length: 16 residues. CDR1 is SGHTA, CDR2 FQGNSA, per germline. The CDR3 DNA is TGTGCCAGCAGCTCGACAGCCCGGATTAACACAGATACGCAGTATTTT. The encoded protein is CASSSTARINTDTQYF.

This sequence joins TRBV5-1 and TRBJ1-1; D might be TRBD1 (6 bases). This CDR3 is built from 14 residues. Per the germline V gene, CDR1 is SGHRS and CDR2 is YFSETQ. The V end lost 4 bases, the J end lost 4 bases, and 14 bases lay between the germline ends. The CDR3 loop is CASSKIGGGTEAFF. The CDR3 nucleotides are TGCGCCAGCAGCAAAATTGGAGGGGGCACTGAAGCTTTCTTT. Drawing the rest from reference TRBV5-1 and TRBJ1-1, the complete variable domain is KAGVTQTPRYLIKTRGQQVTLSCSPISGHRSVSWYQQTPGQGLQFLFEYFSETQRNKGNFPGRFSGRQFSNSRSEMNVSTLELGDSALYLCASSKIGGGTEAFFGQGTRLTVV.

The chain is built from TRBV30 and TRBJ1-1; D is possibly TRBD1 (5 bases). V lost 2 bases and J 0 bases, leaving 13 bases between the germline ends. The germline gives CDR1 GTSNPN, CDR2 SVGIG (reference sequence). The length of the CDR3 is 15 residues. CDR3 protein: CAWSSPGLLNTEAFF. The CDR3 nucleotides are TGTGCCTGGAGTTCCCCGGGGCTTTTGAACACTGAAGCTTTCTTT.

Comments on this clone: At one end, the junction sequence differs from germline, possibly due to a read error. The rearrangement uses TRBV7-7 and TRBJ2-1; 8 nucleotides agree with TRBD2. The CDR3 sequence is 15 residues long. Germline-derived CDR1 and CDR2 are SSHAT and FNYEAQ (reference sequence). The CDR3 DNA is TGTGCTAGCAGTTTAGCGGGGAGCTCCTACAATGAGCAGTTCTTC. Amino acids: CASSLAGSSYNEQFF.

The V and J genes are TRBV7-2 and TRBJ2-7; 8 positions agree with TRBD2. Germline CDR1 SGHTA, CDR2 FQGNSA. The CDR3 contains 14 residues. The trim removed 4 bases at V and 2 bases at J, leaving 4 bases unmatched. The CDR3 DNA reads TGTGCCAGCAGCTCGGAGACTAGCGCCTACGAGCAGTACTTC. Encoded protein: CASSSETSAYEQYF.

The chain is built from TRBV5-5 and TRBJ1-6; D is perhaps TRBD1 (6 bases). The CDR3 spans 16 residues. With 1 base removed from V and 8 bases from J, the gap between germline ends came to 16 bases. From germline, CDR1 is SGHKS and CDR2 YYEKEE (reference sequence). The CDR3 protein is CASSLWGAQGDSPLHF. The CDR3 region has the DNA TGTGCCAGCAGCTTGTGGGGGGCGCAGGGTGATTCACCCCTCCACTTT.

The chain recombines TRBV10-3 with TRBJ1-1; 9 bases map to TRBD1. The CDR3 length is 15 residues. Trimming removed 2 bases from V and 4 bases from J; junction bases left unmatched: 5. Germline V CDR1 and CDR2: ENHRY, SYGVKD. Here the CDR3 reads CAISEAGTGLTEAFF. The DNA for the CDR3 is TGTGCCATCAGTGAGGCCGGGACAGGGCTCACTGAAGCTTTCTTT.